This T cell receptor (beta chain) is drawn from a study of blood T cell repertoires in COVID-19. Measured with immunoSEQ multiplex PCR; TCRdb has only the in-frame clones, and not every one. This sample carries fewer than 250,000 clones, around 80% of them seen once, and the ten largest clones take around 2%. Two consecutive negative NP/OP PCR tests, clearance, or resolved symptoms defined Cohort 3 recovery. The germline V gene has CDR1 SGHRS and CDR2 YFSETQ. Trimming at V came to 4 bases and at J to 5 bases, leaving 14 bases not matched to a gene. The CDR3 loop spans 16 amino acids. This TCR was sampled from a man in his sixties who had recovered from COVID-19. Sequencing was carried out using PBMCs or T cells enriched from blood (not recorded which). J is TRBJ2-7 and V is TRBV5-1, with 8 bases aligning to TRBD1. The CDR3 DNA sequence: TGCGCCAGCAGCGAGTCCGTTGGGCAGGGGGCCCACGAGCAGTACTTC. This translates into CASSESVGQGAHEQYF.